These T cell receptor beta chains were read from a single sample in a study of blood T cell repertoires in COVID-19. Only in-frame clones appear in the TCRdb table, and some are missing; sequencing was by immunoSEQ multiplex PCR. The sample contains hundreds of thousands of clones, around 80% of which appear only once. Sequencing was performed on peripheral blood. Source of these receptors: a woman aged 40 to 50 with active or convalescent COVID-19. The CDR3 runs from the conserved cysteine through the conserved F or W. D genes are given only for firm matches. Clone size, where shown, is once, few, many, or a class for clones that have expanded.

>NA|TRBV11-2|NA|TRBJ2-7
TGTGCCAGCAGCCCCGGGGTCTCCTACGAGCAGTACTTC
CASSPGVSYEQYF
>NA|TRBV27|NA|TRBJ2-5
TGTGCCAGCAGTCCCCCAGGGGCACGCGAGACCCAGTACTTC
CASSPPGARETQYF
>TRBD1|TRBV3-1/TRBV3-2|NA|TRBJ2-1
TGTGCCAGCAGACCACAGGGGTGGGGTGGGAATGAGCAGTTCTTC
CASRPQGWGGNEQFF
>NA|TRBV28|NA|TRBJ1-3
TGTGCCAGCAGCCTCCTCGGACTGTCCTCTGGAAACACCATATATTTT
CASSLLGLSSGNTIYF
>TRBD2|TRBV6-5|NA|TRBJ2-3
TGTGCCAGCGTACGCGGGGGGATTATCACAGATACGCAGTATTTT
CASVRGGIITDTQYF
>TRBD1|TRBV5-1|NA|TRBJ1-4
TGCGCCAGCAGCCCGGGACAGGGAAGGTTCGAAAAACTGTTTTTT
CASSPGQGRFEKLFF
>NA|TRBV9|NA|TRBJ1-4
TGTGCCAGCAGCCCCCGGGACAAGTTTAATGAAAAACTGTTTTTT
CASSPRDKFNEKLFF
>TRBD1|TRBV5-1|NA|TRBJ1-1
TGCGCCAGCAGCCATCCGGACAGGGTATACACTGAAGCTTTCTTT
CASSHPDRVYTEAFF
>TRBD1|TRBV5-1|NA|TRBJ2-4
TGCGCCAGCAGCAAGAATGATCCGGGACAGGGAATAAACATTCAGTACTTC
CASSKNDPGQGINIQYF
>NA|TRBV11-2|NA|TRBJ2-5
TGTGCCAGCAGCCCAATCCGGGGGTACCAAGAGACCCAGTACTTC
CASSPIRGYQETQYF
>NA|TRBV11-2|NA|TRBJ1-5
TGTGCCAGCAGCTTAAACGAGGATCAGCCCCAGCATTTT
CASSLNEDQPQHF
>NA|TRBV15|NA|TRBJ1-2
TGTGCCACCAGCAGAGATCGGGGGGGAGGCTACACCTTC
CATSRDRGGGYTF
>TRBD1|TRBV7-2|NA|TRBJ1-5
TGTGCCAGCAGCCCGTCAGGACAGGGGATCAATCAGCCCCAGCATTTT
CASSPSGQGINQPQHF
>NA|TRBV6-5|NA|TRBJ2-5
TGTGCCAGCAGGATGAACAGGGTCGAGACCCAGTACTTC
CASRMNRVETQYF
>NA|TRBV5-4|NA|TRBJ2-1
TGTGCCAGCAGCTTGACTAGCTCCAACAATGAGCAGTTCTTC
CASSLTSSNNEQFF
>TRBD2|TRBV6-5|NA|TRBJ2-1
TGTGCCAGCTTTTCTAGCGGGGGGGGGAATGAGCAGTTCTTC
CASFSSGGGNEQFF
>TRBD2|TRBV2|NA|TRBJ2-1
TGTGCCAGCAGTGAACGCAGCGGGGGGGGTCGTGAGCAGTTCTTC
CASSERSGGGREQFF
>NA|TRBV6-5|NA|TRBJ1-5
TGTGCCAGCAGGCGACAGGCAGACCAGCCCCAGCATTTT
CASRRQADQPQHF
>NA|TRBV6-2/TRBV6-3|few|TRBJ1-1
TGTGCCAGCAGTTCCCAAGCGGGCACTGAAGCTTTCTTT
CASSSQAGTEAFF
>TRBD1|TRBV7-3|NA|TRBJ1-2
TGTGCCAGCAGCTTAATGGGGGGACAGGCTGGCTACACCTTC
CASSLMGGQAGYTF
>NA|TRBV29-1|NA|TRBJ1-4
TGCAGCGGTGCCTCGGGTAATGAAAAACTGTTTTTT
CSGASGNEKLFF
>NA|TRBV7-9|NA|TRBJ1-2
TGTGCCAGCAGCTTAGCCCGGGACTCTGGCTACACCTTC
CASSLARDSGYTF
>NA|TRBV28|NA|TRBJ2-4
TGTGCCAGCAGTCCCCTCCGGCAGACAAGGGCCAAAAACATTCAGTACTTC
CASSPLRQTRAKNIQYF
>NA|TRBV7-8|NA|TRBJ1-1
TGTGCCAGCAGCTTTGCAGGCTATACTGAAGCTTTCTTT
CASSFAGYTEAFF
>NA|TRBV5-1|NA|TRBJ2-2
TGCGCCAGCAGGGGGGCTGACACCGGGGAGCTGTTTTTT
CASRGADTGELFF
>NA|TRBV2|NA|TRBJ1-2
TGTGCCAGCAGTGAAGGCGGGCCAGCCTATGGCTACACCTTC
CASSEGGPAYGYTF
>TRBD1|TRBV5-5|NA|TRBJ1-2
TGTGCCAGCAGCGACGCCGGGACAGGGGGCAGAGGCTACACCTTC
CASSDAGTGGRGYTF
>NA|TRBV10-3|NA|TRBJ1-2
TGTGCCATCAGTCGAGCGGACCTTAACTATGGCTACACCTTC
CAISRADLNYGYTF
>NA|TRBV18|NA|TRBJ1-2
TGTGCCAGCTCACCACCGGGGGCGTATGGCTACACCTTC
CASSPPGAYGYTF
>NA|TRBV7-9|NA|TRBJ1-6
TGTGCCAGCAGCTTCGACATGAGCTCCTATAATTCACCCCTCCACTTT
CASSFDMSSYNSPLHF
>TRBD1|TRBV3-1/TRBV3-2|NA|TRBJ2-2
TGTGCCAGCAGCCAGGCCGGGACAGGGTACACCGGGGAGCTGTTTTTT
CASSQAGTGYTGELFF
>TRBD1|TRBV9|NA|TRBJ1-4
TGTGCCAGCAGCGTGCGGGACAGGGGTTCAACTAATGAAAAACTGTTTTTT
CASSVRDRGSTNEKLFF
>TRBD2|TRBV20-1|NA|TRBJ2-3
TGCAGTGCTAGTCCGCTAGCGGGGGGTCGAAATACGCAGTATTTT
CSASPLAGGRNTQYF
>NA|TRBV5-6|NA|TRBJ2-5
TGTGCCAGCAGCTTCCTTGGAGTGGAGACCCAGTACTTC
CASSFLGVETQYF
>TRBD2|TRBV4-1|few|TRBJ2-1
TGCGCCAGCAGCCAAGATCCTAGCGGGGGGTACTACAATGAGCAGTTCTTC
CASSQDPSGGYYNEQFF
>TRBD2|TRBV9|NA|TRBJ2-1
TGTGCCAGCAGCCCCGAACGTGGGGGGGTTTACAATGAGCAGTTCTTC
CASSPERGGVYNEQFF